This T cell receptor beta chain was recovered during a study of T cells in localized non-small cell lung cancer. This table comes from immunoSEQ multiplex PCR, and its TCRdb copy is limited to in-frame clones, with some not included. This table has approximately 88,000 clones, roughly 91% appearing once. On this clone: Its antigen is not identified.

Findings and limits, study-wide: Longer overall survival associated with higher blood T cell density; shorter survival with higher adjacent-lung clonality. Clonality peaked in uninvolved adjacent lung rather than tumor.

After removal of 10 bases from V and 7 bases from J, the junction contained 5 bases not matched to a gene. The germline gives CDR1 WNHNN, CDR2 SYGVQD (reference sequence). The CDR3 loop spans 13 amino acids. The chain is built from TRBV10-1 and TRBJ2-1, with 12 bases that match TRBD2. The sample was PBMCs, taken before any cancer treatment. This clonotype was sampled from a woman aged 40 to 75 with stage II squamous cell lung carcinoma. The CDR3 protein is CATRTSGGNEQFF. CDR3 in DNA: TGCGCCACCAGAACTAGCGGGGGGAATGAGCAGTTCTTC.